One and the same sample provided the 15 T cell receptor beta chains below, sequenced in a study of cytomegalovirus exposure and HLA in healthy donors. Here immunoSEQ multiplex PCR was the method, and the copy in TCRdb shows in-frame clones only, minus some. The data contain around 150,000 clones, approximately 87% of them seen just once; the ten biggest clones take up 5.5% to 6%. Sample: PBMCs. The receptors come from a woman in her 30s in good health and CMV-seronegative.

The V gene is TRBV7-6, the J gene TRBJ2-6; no clear D. V was pared by 2 bases and J by 3 bases, with 5 bases between. This CDR3 has 14 residues. CDR1 SGHVS and CDR2 FNYEAQ come from the germline V gene. This CDR3 reads CASSLRGGANVLTF. The CDR3 DNA reads as TGTGCCAGCAGCTTAAGAGGTGGGGCCAACGTCCTGACTTTC.

The J gene is TRBJ2-7, the V gene TRBV19; weak D call: TRBD1 (6 bases). V shed 6 bases and J shed 5 bases, with 17 bases lying between them. This CDR3 has 14 residues. CDR1 LNHDA and CDR2 SQIVND come from the germline V gene (reference sequence). The CDR3: CASSLDRIGDEQYF. In nucleotides, the CDR3 is TGTGCCAGTAGCCTAGACAGGATCGGGGACGAGCAGTACTTC.

Notes on this clone: The germline gene is not matched at one end of the junction; a read error may be the cause. The V and J genes are TRBV19 and TRBJ1-2; D is uncertain. The CDR3 extends over 12 amino acids. The germline CDR1 and CDR2 sequences are LNHDA and SQIVND (reference sequence). The CDR3 reads CASSISGYGYTF. The DNA for the CDR3 is TGTGCCAGCAGTATATCCGGCTATGGCTACACCTTC.

This clone came up once. This chain connects TRBV27 to TRBJ2-1, with D maybe TRBD1 (6 bases). In germline, CDR1 is MNHEY, CDR2 SMNVEV (reference sequence). V lost 4 bases to trimming and J lost 2 bases, with 9 bases between them. This CDR3 is 14 amino acids long. The CDR3 is CASSSRDTYNEQFF. CDR3 bases: TGTGCCAGCAGTTCAAGGGACACCTACAATGAGCAGTTCTTC.

The rearrangement joins TRBV18 to TRBJ2-1; 8 nucleotides agree with TRBD1. V shed 4 bases and J 4 bases; nucleotides not matched to a gene: 6. The CDR3 has 15 amino acids. From germline, CDR1 is KGHSH and CDR2 LQKENI. The CDR3 loop is CASSLDRGPYNEQFF. The CDR3 coding sequence is TGTGCCAGCTCACTTGACAGGGGCCCATACAATGAGCAGTTCTTC. Full variable domain (rest looked up from reference TRBV18 and TRBJ2-1): NAGVMQNPRHLVRRRGQEARLRCSPMKGHSHVYWYRQLPEEGLKFMVYLQKENIIDESGMPKERFSAEFPKEGPSILRIQQVVRGDSAAYFCASSLDRGPYNEQFFGPGTRLTVL.

The chain joins TRBV29-1 to TRBJ1-2; D perhaps matches TRBD1 (5 bases). The CDR3 is 12 residues long. The germline CDR1 and CDR2 sequences are SQVTM and ANQGSEA. Trimming shortened V by 0 bases and J by 8 bases, and 10 bases separated the two germline ends. The DNA for the CDR3 is TGCAGCGTTGAAGAGTGGGGGATGGGCTACACCTTC. Translation: CSVEEWGMGYTF. Filled out from reference TRBV29-1 and TRBJ1-2, the complete variable domain reads SAVISQKPSRDICQRGTSLTIQCQVDSQVTMMFWYRQQPGQSLTLIATANQGSEATYESGFVIDKFPISRPNLTFSTLTVSNMSPEDSSIYLCSVEEWGMGYTFGSGTRLTVV.

The chain combines TRBV6-6 with TRBJ2-2; D unclear. Germline V gene lookup returns CDR1 MNHNY and CDR2 SVGAGI (reference sequence). V was cut by 1 base and J by 0 bases, with 3 bases left in between. CDR3 length equals 14 residues. CDR3 DNA: TGTGCCAGCAGTTACTGGGCGAACACCGGGGAGCTGTTTTTT. Amino acids: CASSYWANTGELFF.

The chain has TRBV27 and TRBJ2-7; D unclear. The CDR3 totals 17 residues. Germline-derived CDR1 and CDR2 are MNHEY and SMNVEV (reference sequence). V lost 6 bases to trimming and J lost 3 bases, with 24 bases between them. The DNA for the CDR3 is TGTGCCAGCAGAAAAACCGCCCTCGATGGGTTCCGCTACGAGCAGTACTTC. Protein: CASRKTALDGFRYEQYF.

The chain recombines TRBV5-4 with TRBJ2-1; 10 bases match TRBD1. The CDR3 consists of 14 residues. Germline CDR1 SGHNT, CDR2 YYREEE (reference sequence). The trim removed 5 bases at V and 4 bases at J, leaving 3 bases unmatched. CDR3 sequence (DNA): TGTGCCAGCAGGCCGGGACAGGGGTACAATGAGCAGTTCTTC. Translation: CASRPGQGYNEQFF.

This chain links TRBV6-5 with TRBJ1-6; 7 nucleotides match TRBD1. The length of the CDR3 is 14 residues. V was clipped by 4 bases and J by 8 bases; unmatched bases: 5. CDR1 MNHEY and CDR2 SVGAGI come from the germline V gene. CDR3 bases: TGTGCCAGCAGTTCGGGACAGACCTATTCACCCCTCCACTTT. Translation: CASSSGQTYSPLHF.

The chain is built from TRBV6-1 and TRBJ2-7; D unresolved. V was clipped by 10 bases and J by 2 bases, with 12 bases between them. The length of the CDR3 is 12 residues. Germline CDR1 reads MNHNS; CDR2 reads SASEGT. The DNA for the CDR3 is TGTGCCACCTCAGATAGAACCTACGAGCAGTACTTC. Residues: CATSDRTYEQYF.

The chain has TRBV28 and TRBJ1-5; 8 bases line up with TRBD1. The CDR3 sequence is 16 residues long. With 4 bases clipped from V and 1 base from J, the junction kept 6 bases outside the gene matches. Germline V CDR1 and CDR2: MDHEN, SYDVKM. In DNA form, the CDR3 reads TGTGCCAGCAGTTCGAGACAGGGGATAAGCAATCAGCCCCAGCATTTT. It translates to CASSSRQGISNQPQHF.

V and J are TRBV11-1 and TRBJ2-5, with TRBD2 matching 12 bases. The V gene end was trimmed by 5 bases and the J gene end by 4 bases; junction bases not matched to a gene: 14. This CDR3 spans 18 amino acids. Germline V lookup: CDR1 SGHAT, CDR2 FQDESV (reference sequence). The CDR3 reads CASSPNGLAGPPGETQYF. The DNA for the CDR3 is TGTGCCAGCAGCCCGAACGGACTAGCGGGGCCGCCAGGAGAGACCCAGTACTTC.

V gene TRBV4-1 combines with J gene TRBJ1-5; possible D gene TRBD1, 6 bases. This CDR3 has 16 amino acids. Germline-derived CDR1 and CDR2 are MGHRA and YSYEKL. The V end lost 0 bases, the J end lost 8 bases, and 17 bases lay between the germline ends. CDR3 coding DNA: TGCGCCAGCAGCCAAGAGGGACCCCAGGGGAGGGAGCCCCAGCATTTT. It yields the protein CASSQEGPQGREPQHF.

The V and J genes are TRBV4-2 and TRBJ2-1; TRBD2 agrees at 8 bases. CDR3 length: 16 amino acids. J gave up 8 bases and V 4 bases, and 13 bases lay outside the gene matches. Germline-derived CDR1 and CDR2 are LGHNA and YNFKEQ. The DNA for the CDR3 is TGTGCCAGCAGCCCGCTTTTGGCGGGAGGTTCAGATGAGCAGTTCTTC. The encoded protein is CASSPLLAGGSDEQFF.